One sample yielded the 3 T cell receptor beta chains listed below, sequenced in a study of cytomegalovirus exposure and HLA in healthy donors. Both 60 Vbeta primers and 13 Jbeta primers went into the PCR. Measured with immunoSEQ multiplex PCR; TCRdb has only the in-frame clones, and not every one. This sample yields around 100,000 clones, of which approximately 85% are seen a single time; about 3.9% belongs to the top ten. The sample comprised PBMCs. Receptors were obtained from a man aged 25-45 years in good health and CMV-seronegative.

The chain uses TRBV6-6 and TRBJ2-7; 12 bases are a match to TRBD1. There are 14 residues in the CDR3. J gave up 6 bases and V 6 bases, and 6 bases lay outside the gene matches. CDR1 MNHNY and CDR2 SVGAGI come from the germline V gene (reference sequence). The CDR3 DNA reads TGTGCCAGCAGAGTTGGGACAGGGGGCGGCGAGCAGTACTTC. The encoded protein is CASRVGTGGGEQYF.

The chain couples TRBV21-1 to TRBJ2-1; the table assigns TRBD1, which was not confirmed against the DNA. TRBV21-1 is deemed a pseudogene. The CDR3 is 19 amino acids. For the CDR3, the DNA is TGTGCCAGCAGCAAAGCGCTCATGACAGGGGATCGGGCCTACAATGAGCAGTTCTTC. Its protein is CASSKALMTGDRAYNEQFF.

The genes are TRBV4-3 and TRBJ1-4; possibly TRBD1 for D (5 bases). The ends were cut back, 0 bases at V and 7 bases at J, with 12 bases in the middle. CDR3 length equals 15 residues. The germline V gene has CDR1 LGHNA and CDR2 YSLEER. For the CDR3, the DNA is TGCGCCAGCAGCCAAGATCACTCCGGGGGTGAAAAACTGTTTTTT. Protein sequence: CASSQDHSGGEKLFF.